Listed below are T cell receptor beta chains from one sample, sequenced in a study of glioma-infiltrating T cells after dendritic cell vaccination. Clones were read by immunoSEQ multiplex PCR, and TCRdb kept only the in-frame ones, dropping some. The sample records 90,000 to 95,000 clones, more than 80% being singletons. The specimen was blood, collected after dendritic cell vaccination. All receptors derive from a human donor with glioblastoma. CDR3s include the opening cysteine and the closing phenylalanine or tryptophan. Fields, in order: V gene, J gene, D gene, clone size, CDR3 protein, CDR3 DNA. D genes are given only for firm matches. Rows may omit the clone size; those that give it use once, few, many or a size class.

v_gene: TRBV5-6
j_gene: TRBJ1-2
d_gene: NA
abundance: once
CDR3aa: CASSLVGQYYGYTF
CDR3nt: TGTGCCAGCAGCTTGGTGGGCCAGTATTATGGCTACACCTTC

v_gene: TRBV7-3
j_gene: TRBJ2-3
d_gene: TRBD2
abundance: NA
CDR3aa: CASSPGLATDTQYF
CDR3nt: TGTGCCAGCAGCCCGGGACTAGCGACAGATACGCAGTATTTT

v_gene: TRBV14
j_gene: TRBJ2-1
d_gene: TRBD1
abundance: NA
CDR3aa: CASSQGGTVPYNEQFF
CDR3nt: TGTGCCAGCAGCCAAGGGGGGACAGTCCCCTACAATGAGCAGTTCTTC

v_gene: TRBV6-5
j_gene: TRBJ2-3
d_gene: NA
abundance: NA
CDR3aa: CASSLRVTDTQYF
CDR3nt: TGTGCCAGCAGCCTCCGGGTCACAGATACGCAGTATTTT

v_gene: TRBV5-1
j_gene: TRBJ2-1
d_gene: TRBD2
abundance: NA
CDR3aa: CASRSTSGGNEQFF
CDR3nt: TGCGCCAGCAGGTCAACTAGCGGGGGCAATGAGCAGTTCTTC

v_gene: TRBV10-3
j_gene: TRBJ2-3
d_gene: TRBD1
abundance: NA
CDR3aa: CAIMKGAGTDTQYF
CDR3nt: TGTGCCATCATGAAGGGGGCAGGCACAGATACGCAGTATTTT

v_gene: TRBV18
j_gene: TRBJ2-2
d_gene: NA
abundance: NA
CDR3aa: CASSPQETGELFF
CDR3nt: TGTGCCAGCTCACCACAGGAGACCGGGGAGCTGTTTTTT

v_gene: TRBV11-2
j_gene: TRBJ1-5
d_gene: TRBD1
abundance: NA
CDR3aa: CASSGQTNQPQHF
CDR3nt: TGTGCCAGCTCGGGACAGACCAATCAGCCCCAGCATTTT

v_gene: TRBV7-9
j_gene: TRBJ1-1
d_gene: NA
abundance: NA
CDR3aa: CASSLDSAGNTEAFF
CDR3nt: TGTGCCAGCAGCTTAGATTCCGCAGGTAACACTGAAGCTTTCTTT

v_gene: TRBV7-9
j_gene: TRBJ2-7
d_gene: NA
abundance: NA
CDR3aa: CASSQQGGIYEQYF
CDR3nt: TGTGCCAGCAGCCAACAGGGGGGGATCTACGAGCAGTACTTC

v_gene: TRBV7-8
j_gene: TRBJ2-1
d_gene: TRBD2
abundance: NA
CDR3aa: CASSPSQGRGAYNEQFF
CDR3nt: TGTGCCAGCAGCCCAAGCCAGGGACGGGGGGCCTACAATGAGCAGTTCTTC

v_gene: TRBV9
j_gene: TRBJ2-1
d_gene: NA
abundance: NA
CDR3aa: CASSSGATSYNEQFF
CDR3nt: TGTGCCAGCAGCTCAGGGGCGACCTCCTACAATGAGCAGTTCTTC

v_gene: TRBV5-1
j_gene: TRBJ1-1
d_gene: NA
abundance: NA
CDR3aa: CASSSAYRVGRTEAFF
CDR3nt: TGCGCCAGCAGCTCCGCCTACAGGGTAGGAAGGACTGAAGCTTTCTTT

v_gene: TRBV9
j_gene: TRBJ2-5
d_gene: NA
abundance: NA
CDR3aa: CASSVVGGSGETQYF
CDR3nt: TGTGCCAGCAGCGTAGTTGGGGGGTCTGGTGAGACCCAGTACTTC

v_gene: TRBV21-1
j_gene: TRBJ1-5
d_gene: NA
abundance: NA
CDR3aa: CASSKAHDRENQPQHF
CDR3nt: TGTGCCAGCAGCAAAGCCCACGACAGGGAGAATCAGCCCCAGCATTTT

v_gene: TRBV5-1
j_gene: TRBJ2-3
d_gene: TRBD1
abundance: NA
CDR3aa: CASRTGTGGTDTQYF
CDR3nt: TGCGCCAGCCGAACCGGGACAGGGGGCACAGATACGCAGTATTTT

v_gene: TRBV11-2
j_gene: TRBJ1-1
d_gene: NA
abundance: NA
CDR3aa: CASSLRGEGWGTEAFF
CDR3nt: TGTGCCAGCAGCCTGAGGGGGGAGGGTTGGGGCACTGAAGCTTTCTTT

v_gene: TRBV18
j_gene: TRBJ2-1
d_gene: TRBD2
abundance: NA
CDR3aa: CASSASGGSYNEQFF
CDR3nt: TGTGCCAGCTCAGCAAGCGGGGGGTCCTACAATGAGCAGTTCTTC

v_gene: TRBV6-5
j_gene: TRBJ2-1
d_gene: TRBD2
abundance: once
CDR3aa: CASRVGAGGINEQFF
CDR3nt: TGTGCCAGCAGGGTTGGGGCGGGGGGTATAAATGAGCAGTTCTTC

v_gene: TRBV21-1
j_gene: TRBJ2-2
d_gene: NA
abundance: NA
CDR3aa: CASSKRQVWTGELFF
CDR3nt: TGTGCCAGCAGCAAACGACAGGTATGGACCGGGGAGCTGTTTTTT

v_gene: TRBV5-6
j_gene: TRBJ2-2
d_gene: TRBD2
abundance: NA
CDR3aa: CASSLGRRLAGTGELFF
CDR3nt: TGTGCCAGCAGCTTGGGCCGACGACTAGCGGGGACCGGGGAGCTGTTTTTT

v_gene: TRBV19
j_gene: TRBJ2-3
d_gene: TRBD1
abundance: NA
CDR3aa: CASKDRGPDRTDTQYF
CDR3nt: TGTGCCAGTAAGGACAGGGGGCCAGACCGCACAGATACGCAGTATTTT

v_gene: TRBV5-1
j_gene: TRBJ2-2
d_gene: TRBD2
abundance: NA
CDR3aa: CASRSGGENTGELFF
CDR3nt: TGCGCCAGCAGGAGCGGGGGGGAGAACACCGGGGAGCTGTTTTTT

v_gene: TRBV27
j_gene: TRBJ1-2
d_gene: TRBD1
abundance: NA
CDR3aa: CASSLGGQFTRYGYTF
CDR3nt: TGTGCCAGCAGTTTGGGGGGACAGTTCACCCGCTATGGCTATACCTTC

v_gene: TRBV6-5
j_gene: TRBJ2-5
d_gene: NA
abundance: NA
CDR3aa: CASSLTATQETQYF
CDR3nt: TGTGCCAGCAGTCTGACAGCTACACAAGAGACCCAGTACTTC

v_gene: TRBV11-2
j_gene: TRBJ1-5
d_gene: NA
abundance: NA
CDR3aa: CASSSQISNQPQHF
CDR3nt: TGTGCCAGCAGCTCACAGATTAGCAATCAGCCCCAGCATTTT

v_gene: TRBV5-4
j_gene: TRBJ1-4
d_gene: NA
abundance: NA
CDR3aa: CASSPSTNEKLFF
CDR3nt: TGTGCCAGCAGTCCTTCAACTAATGAAAAACTGTTTTTT

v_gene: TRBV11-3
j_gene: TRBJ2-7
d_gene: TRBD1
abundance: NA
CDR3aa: CASSRDRSYEQYF
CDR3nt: TGTGCCAGCAGTCGGGACAGATCCTACGAGCAGTACTTC

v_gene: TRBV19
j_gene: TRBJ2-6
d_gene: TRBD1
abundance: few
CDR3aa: CASRISGQRSGANVLTF
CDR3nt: TGTGCCAGTAGGATTTCGGGACAGCGATCTGGGGCCAACGTCCTGACTTTC

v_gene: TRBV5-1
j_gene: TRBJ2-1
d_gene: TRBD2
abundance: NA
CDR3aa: CASTSGETYNEQFF
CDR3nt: TGCGCCTCTACTAGCGGGGAGACCTACAATGAGCAGTTCTTC

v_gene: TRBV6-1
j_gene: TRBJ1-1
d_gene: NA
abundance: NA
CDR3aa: CASSATRGRVPEAFF
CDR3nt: TGTGCCAGCAGTGCGACCCGGGGGAGGGTACCTGAAGCTTTCTTT